A single sample is the source of the 22 T cell receptor beta chains below, sequenced in a study of blood T cells in healthy people across ages. Together with a sample-barcoded 5' primer, a J-beta primer mix was included in a second PCR lasting about 7 to 12 cycles. TCRdb re-called the 5' RACE reads through MiXCR, storing one row per CDR3 protein. Of about 760,000 distinct CDR3 sequences in the sample, just over 55% were seen once. The sequenced material came from blood. These receptors were collected from a man between 40 and 49 years old in good health.

The chain combines TRBV20-1 with TRBJ2-5; D possibly matches TRBD1 or TRBD2 (5 bases each). Germline values: CDR1 DFQATT, CDR2 SNEGSKA (reference sequence). The V and J ends lost 6 bases and 3 bases respectively, with 11 bases between them. The CDR3 is 12 residues long. The CDR3 here is CSAAGTEETQYF. CDR3 bases: TGCAGTGCCGCCGGGACGGAAGAGACCCAGTACTTC.

The chain couples TRBV28 to TRBJ2-7, with D unclear. The CDR3 consists of 13 residues. The germline CDR1 and CDR2 sequences are MDHEN and SYDVKM. Trimming took off 5 bases at V and 4 bases at J, with 12 bases between the two ends. CDR3 bases: TGTGCCAGCAGTCCCAATTTGCCGTACGAGCAGTACTTC. Translating gives CASSPNLPYEQYF.

The table lists this clonotype with many counts. This sequence joins TRBV6-1 and TRBJ1-2; 7 nucleotides match TRBD1. CDR1 is MNHNS, CDR2 SASEGT, per germline. V shed 7 bases, J shed 4 bases, and the junction held 12 bases outside the gene matches. The CDR3 has 15 residues. The CDR3 loop is CASTATTGFTYGYTF. CDR3 DNA: TGTGCCAGCACCGCCACGACAGGGTTTACCTATGGCTACACCTTC.

The chain carries TRBV9 and TRBJ2-7; 8 bases line up with TRBD1. The CDR3 covers 17 residues. Trimming cost V 0 bases and J 7 bases; bases outside gene matches: 15. Germline V gene lookup returns CDR1 SGDLS and CDR2 YYNGEE. CDR3 DNA sequence: TGTGCCAGCAGCGTAGGGGGTAGACAGGGGTCCTATAATGAGCAGTACTTC. It translates to CASSVGGRQGSYNEQYF. Supplemented by reference TRBV9 and TRBJ2-7, the full variable domain reads DSGVTQTPKHLITATGQRVTLRCSPRSGDLSVYWYQQSLDQGLQFLIQYYNGEERAKGNILERFSAQQFPDLHSELNLSSLELGDSALYFCASSVGGRQGSYNEQYFGPGTRLTVT.

The chain carries TRBV18 and TRBJ2-5; 11 bases are shared with TRBD2. The germline CDR1 and CDR2 sequences are KGHSH and LQKENI. The junction had 11 bases not matched to a gene; V was cut back by 3 bases and J by 5 bases. The CDR3 extends over 17 amino acids. The DNA of the CDR3 is TGTGCCAGCTCACCCCGCACTAGCGGGAGTCAGTTCGAGACCCAGTACTTC. It is translated as CASSPRTSGSQFETQYF. Full variable domain (outside the CDR3, taken from reference TRBV18 and TRBJ2-5): NAGVMQNPRHLVRRRGQEARLRCSPMKGHSHVYWYRQLPEEGLKFMVYLQKENIIDESGMPKERFSAEFPKEGPSILRIQQVVRGDSAAYFCASSPRTSGSQFETQYFGPGTRLLVL.

This chain connects TRBV10-3 to TRBJ2-5; TRBD2 matches at 7 bases. Germline V gene sequence: CDR1 ENHRY, CDR2 SYGVKD. CDR3 length equals 15 residues. V gave up 8 bases and J gave up 5 bases; unmatched junction bases: 14. CDR3: CAIGEQDGGGETQYF. The CDR3 DNA reads TGTGCCATCGGAGAGCAGGACGGGGGAGGGGAGACCCAGTACTTC.

In this sample, this clonotype turned up a few times. The chain combines TRBV7-2 with TRBJ2-3, with 11 bases aligning to TRBD2. This CDR3 has 17 amino acids. Germline lookup yields CDR1 SGHTA and CDR2 FQGNSA. V was pared by 0 bases and J by 2 bases, with 4 bases of the junction left unmatched. The CDR3 nucleotides read TGTGCCAGCAGCTTAGCGCTAGCGGGAGGTCCCACAGATACGCAGTATTTT. Translating gives CASSLALAGGPTDTQYF.

The chain is built from TRBV3-1 and TRBJ2-5; D is perhaps TRBD2 (6 bases). The J call is in doubt because the DNA end fits TRBJ2-7 better. This CDR3 is built from 16 residues. In germline, CDR1 is LGHDT, CDR2 YNNKEL (reference sequence). The CDR3 reads CASSQGGASVIYEQYF. The CDR3 DNA reads as TGTGCCAGCAGCCAGGGGGGAGCGTCGGTAATATACGAGCAGTACTTC.

The chain uses TRBV20-1 and TRBJ1-2; unclear D gene. The CDR3 length is 13 residues. Per germline, CDR1 DFQATT and CDR2 SNEGSKA (reference sequence). Trimming stripped 0 bases from V and 5 bases from J, with 10 bases between. CDR3 in amino acids: CSARDYVGYGYTF. As DNA, the CDR3 is TGCAGTGCTAGAGATTACGTCGGTTATGGCTACACCTTC.

This clonotype has only a few counts. This sequence joins TRBV12-3 or TRBV12-4 and TRBJ2-7; 9 bases match TRBD1. The CDR3 length is 14 residues. V lost 4 bases and J lost 4; bases outside the gene matches: 5. The chain's CDR3 is CASSWDRVGYEQYF. The CDR3 nucleotides are TGTGCCAGCAGTTGGGACAGGGTAGGGTACGAGCAGTACTTC.

The J gene is TRBJ1-4, the V gene TRBV7-9, with D maybe TRBD1 (5 bases). This CDR3 is built from 13 residues. Germline V gives CDR1 SEHNR, CDR2 FQNEAQ (reference sequence). Trimming shortened V by 6 bases and J by 8 bases, and 13 bases separated the two germline ends. In DNA, the CDR3 is TGTGCCAGCAGTGGTGGACATTACGAAAAACTGTTTTTT. It codes for CASSGGHYEKLFF.

The chain has TRBV5-1 and TRBJ2-4; tentative D call: TRBD2 (6 bases). TRBJ2-5 explains the end of the DNA better; the J call may be wrong. Germline values: CDR1 SGHRS, CDR2 YFSETQ. There are 14 residues in the CDR3. In DNA form, the CDR3 reads TGCGCCAGCAGCCATTGGTCGGGGGAAGAGACCCAGTACTTC. It codes for CASSHWSGEETQYF.

The V gene is TRBV20-1, the J gene TRBJ2-3; 7 bases fit TRBD2. Germline trimming cut 3 bases from V and 0 bases from J; bases unmatched to any gene: 9. This CDR3 is 16 amino acids long. Germline V lookup: CDR1 DFQATT, CDR2 SNEGSKA (reference sequence). CDR3 protein: CSARSMSGESTDTQYF. The CDR3, as DNA: TGCAGTGCTAGGTCTATGAGCGGGGAGAGCACAGATACGCAGTATTTT.

V and J are TRBV29-1 and TRBJ2-5, with 9 bases fitting TRBD2. CDR3 length equals 13 residues. The J segment lost 4 bases and the V segment lost 6 bases, leaving 6 bases of the junction unmatched. Per germline, CDR1 SQVTM and CDR2 ANQGSEA. In DNA form, the CDR3 reads TGCAGCGTAACGCGGGGGGGCGGAGAGACCCAGTACTTC. Translation gives CSVTRGGGETQYF.

The chain combines TRBV29-1 with TRBJ2-1, with 7 bases lining up with TRBD1. Per the germline V gene, CDR1 is SQVTM and CDR2 is ANQGSEA. This CDR3 comprises 11 residues. With V trimmed by 7 bases and J by 8 bases, 5 bases remained unmatched. Here the CDR3 reads CSGTTGDEQFF. DNA of the CDR3: TGCAGCGGAACAACAGGGGATGAGCAGTTCTTC.

The chain employs TRBV7-2 and TRBJ1-2; D might be TRBD1 (6 bases). The CDR3 length is 14 residues. Trimming took off 5 bases at V and 5 bases at J, with 15 bases between the two ends. Germline V lookup: CDR1 SGHTA, CDR2 FQGNSA. DNA for the CDR3: TGTGCCAGCAGCGCGGGGACACAGCATTATGGCTACACCTTC. Its protein product is CASSAGTQHYGYTF.

The chain combines TRBV19 with TRBJ1-5; tentatively, D is TRBD1 (5 bases). Per the germline V gene, CDR1 is LNHDA and CDR2 is SQIVND (reference sequence). V was trimmed by 3 bases and J by 1 base, leaving 19 bases between them. This CDR3 region has 18 residues. In nucleotides, the CDR3 is TGTGCCAGTAGTATCTACGCCCGGTTACAGGAGAGCAATCAGCCCCAGCATTTT. The encoded protein is CASSIYARLQESNQPQHF.

J is TRBJ2-3 and V is TRBV29-1, with 12 bases that match TRBD2. This CDR3 has 15 residues. Germline CDR1 is SQVTM and CDR2 is ANQGSEA. J lost 2 bases, V lost 7 bases, and 7 bases had no gene match. The CDR3 nucleotides are TGCAGCGCCAACGGACTAGCGGGGCACACAGATACGCAGTATTTT. Amino acids: CSANGLAGHTDTQYF.

The chain combines TRBV27 with TRBJ2-1; the D is unclear. Trimming pared 8 bases from V and 4 bases from J, leaving 9 bases between. The germline gives CDR1 MNHEY, CDR2 SMNVEV (reference sequence). The CDR3 extends over 12 amino acids. In DNA, the CDR3 is TGTGCCAGCCGATCTCTTTACAATGAGCAGTTCTTC. Translation: CASRSLYNEQFF.

The chain links TRBV27 to TRBJ2-2; D is unresolved. V was clipped by 4 bases and J by 5 bases, with 11 bases between them. The CDR3 has 14 residues. Germline values: CDR1 MNHEY, CDR2 SMNVEV (reference sequence). CDR3 region: CASSSSHQTGELFF. CDR3 coding DNA: TGTGCCAGCAGTTCAAGCCACCAAACCGGGGAGCTGTTTTTT.

This CDR3 reads CSARVGGEQYF. The CDR3 DNA reads as TGCAGTGCTAGAGTGGGTGGTGAGCAGTACTTC. The genes are TRBV20-1 and TRBJ2-5; D is unclear. This CDR3 has 11 amino acids. V was trimmed by 1 base and J by 11 bases, leaving 11 bases between them. Germline V lookup: CDR1 DFQATT, CDR2 SNEGSKA (reference sequence).

The chain uses TRBV2 and TRBJ2-1; TRBD2 is a possible D gene (6 bases). Germline CDR1 SNHLY, CDR2 FYNNEI. The CDR3 has 13 amino acids. Trimming left V 6 bases short and J 8 bases short, with 14 bases between. The CDR3 DNA sequence: TGTGCCAGCAGCCTCCGACTAGTCGATGAGCAGTTCTTC. Its translation is CASSLRLVDEQFF.